This T cell receptor (beta chain) was observed in a study of blood T cells in healthy people across ages. Study background: Template switching retrieved approximately one barcoded beta molecule for each two T cells.

This clonotype has a count of ten or more. Its antigen is still unknown. V gave up 0 bases and J gave up 7 bases, with 9 bases separating them. Germline CDR1 and CDR2: LGHNA and YSLEER. There are 13 residues in the CDR3. Primers used in a second PCR of roughly 6 to 11 cycles were a sample-barcoded 5' primer and a J-beta primer mix. Every cDNA molecule carried a tag from a template-switch adaptor bearing 12 random nucleotides. TCRdb ran MiXCR on the 5' RACE reads and lists one entry per CDR3 protein. The repertoire has 1.5 million or so distinct CDR3 sequences, roughly two fifths of them found once; the top ten carry approximately 4%. The study's findings and limits: Calculation of diversity from one million T cells yielded estimates considered to be underestimates.

This TCR was recovered from a woman aged 18 to 35 in good health. The V gene is TRBV4-3, the J gene TRBJ2-5; D might be TRBD1 or TRBD2, each matching 5 bases. Sequencing was performed on blood. The DNA of the CDR3 is TGCGCCAGCAGCCAAGATCCGAGGGGGACCCAGTACTTC. Protein: CASSQDPRGTQYF.